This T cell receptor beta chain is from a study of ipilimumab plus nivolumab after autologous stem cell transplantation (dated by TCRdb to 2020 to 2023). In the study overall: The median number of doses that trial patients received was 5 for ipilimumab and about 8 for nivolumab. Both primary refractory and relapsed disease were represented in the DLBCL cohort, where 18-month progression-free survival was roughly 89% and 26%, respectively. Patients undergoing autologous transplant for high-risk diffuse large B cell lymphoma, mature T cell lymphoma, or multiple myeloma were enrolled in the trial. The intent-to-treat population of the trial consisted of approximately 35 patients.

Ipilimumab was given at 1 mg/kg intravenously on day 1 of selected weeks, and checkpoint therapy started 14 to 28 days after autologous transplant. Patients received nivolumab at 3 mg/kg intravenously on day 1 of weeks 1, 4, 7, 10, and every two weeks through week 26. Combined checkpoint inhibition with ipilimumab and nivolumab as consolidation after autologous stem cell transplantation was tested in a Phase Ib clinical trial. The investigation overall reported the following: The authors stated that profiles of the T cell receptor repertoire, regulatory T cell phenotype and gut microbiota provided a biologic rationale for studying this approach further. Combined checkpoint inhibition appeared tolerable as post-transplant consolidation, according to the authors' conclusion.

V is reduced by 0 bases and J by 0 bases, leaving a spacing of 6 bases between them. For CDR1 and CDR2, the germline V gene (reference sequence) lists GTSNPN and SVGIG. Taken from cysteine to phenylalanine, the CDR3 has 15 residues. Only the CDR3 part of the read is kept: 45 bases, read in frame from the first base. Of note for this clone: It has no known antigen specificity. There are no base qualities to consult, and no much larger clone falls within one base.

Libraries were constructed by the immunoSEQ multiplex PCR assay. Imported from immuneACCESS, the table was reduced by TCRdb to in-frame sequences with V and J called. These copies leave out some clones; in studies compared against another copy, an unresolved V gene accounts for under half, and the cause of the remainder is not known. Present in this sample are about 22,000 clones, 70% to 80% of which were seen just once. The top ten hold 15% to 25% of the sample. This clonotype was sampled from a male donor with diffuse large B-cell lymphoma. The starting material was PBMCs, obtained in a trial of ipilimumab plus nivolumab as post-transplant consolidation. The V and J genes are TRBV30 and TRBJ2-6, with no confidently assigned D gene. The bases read TGTGCCTGGAGTGTACGACCCTCTGGGGCCAACGTCCTGACTTTC. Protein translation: CAWSVRPSGANVLTF.